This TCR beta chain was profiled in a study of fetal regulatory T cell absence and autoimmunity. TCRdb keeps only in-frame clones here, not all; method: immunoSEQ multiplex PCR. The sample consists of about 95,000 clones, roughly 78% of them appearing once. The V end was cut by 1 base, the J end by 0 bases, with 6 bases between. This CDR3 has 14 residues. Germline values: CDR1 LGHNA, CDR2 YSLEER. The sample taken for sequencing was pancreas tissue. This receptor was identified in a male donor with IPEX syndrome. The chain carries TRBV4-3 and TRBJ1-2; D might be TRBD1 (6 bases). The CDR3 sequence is CASSQGTANYGYTF. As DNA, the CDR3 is TGCGCCAGCAGCCAAGGGACAGCTAACTATGGCTACACCTTC.